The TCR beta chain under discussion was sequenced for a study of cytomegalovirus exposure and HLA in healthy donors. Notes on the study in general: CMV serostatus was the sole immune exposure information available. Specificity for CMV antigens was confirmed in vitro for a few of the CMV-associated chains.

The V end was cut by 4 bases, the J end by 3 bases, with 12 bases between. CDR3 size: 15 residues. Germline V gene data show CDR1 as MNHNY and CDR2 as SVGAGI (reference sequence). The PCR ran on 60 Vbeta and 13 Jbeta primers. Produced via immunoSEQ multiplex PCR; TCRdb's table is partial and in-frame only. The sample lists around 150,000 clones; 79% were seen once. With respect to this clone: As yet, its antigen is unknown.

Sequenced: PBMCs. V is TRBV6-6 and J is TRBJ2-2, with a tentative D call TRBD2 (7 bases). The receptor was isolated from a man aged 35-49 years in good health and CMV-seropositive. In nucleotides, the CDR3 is TGTGCCAGCAGTTGGGGGGGCGGCCACACCGGGGAGCTGTTTTTT. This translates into CASSWGGGHTGELFF.